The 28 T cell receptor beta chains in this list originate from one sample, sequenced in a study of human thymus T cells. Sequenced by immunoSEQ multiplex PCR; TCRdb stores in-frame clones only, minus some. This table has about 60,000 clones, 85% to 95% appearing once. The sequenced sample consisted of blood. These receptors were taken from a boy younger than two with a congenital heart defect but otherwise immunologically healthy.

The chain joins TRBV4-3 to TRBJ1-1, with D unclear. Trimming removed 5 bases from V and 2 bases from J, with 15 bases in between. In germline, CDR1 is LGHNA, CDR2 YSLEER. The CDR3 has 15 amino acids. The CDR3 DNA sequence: TGCGCCAGCAGCGAATCCGGACGGAGAAACACTGAAGCTTTCTTT. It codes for CASSESGRRNTEAFF.

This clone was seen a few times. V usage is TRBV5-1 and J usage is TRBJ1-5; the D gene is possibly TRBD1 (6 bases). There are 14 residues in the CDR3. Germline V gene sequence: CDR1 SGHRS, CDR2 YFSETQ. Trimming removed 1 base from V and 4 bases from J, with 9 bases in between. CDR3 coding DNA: TGCGCCAGCAGCTTGACAGGGCTTAATCAGCCCCAGCATTTT. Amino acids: CASSLTGLNQPQHF.

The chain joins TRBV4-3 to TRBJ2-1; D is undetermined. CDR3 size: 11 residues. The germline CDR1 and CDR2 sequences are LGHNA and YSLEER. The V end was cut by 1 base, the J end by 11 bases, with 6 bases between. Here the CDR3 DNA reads TGCGCCAGCAGCCAAGGGTGGAAGCAGTTCTTC. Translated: CASSQGWKQFF.

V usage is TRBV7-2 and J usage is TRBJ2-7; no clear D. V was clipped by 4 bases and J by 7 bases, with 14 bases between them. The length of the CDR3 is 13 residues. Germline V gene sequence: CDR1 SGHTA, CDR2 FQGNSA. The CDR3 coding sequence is TGTGCCAGCAGCTCCGGACCTACTTGGGAGCAGTACTTC. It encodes CASSSGPTWEQYF.

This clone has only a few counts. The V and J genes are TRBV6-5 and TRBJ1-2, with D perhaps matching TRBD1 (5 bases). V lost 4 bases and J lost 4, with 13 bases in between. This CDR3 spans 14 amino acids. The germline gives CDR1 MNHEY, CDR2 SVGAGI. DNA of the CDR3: TGTGCCAGCAGTTCGACGGGGGTCCTCTATGGCTACACCTTC. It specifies CASSSTGVLYGYTF.

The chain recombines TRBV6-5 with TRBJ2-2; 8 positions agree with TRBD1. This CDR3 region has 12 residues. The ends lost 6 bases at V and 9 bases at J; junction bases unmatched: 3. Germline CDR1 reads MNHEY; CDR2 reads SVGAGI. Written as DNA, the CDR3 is TGTGCCAGCAGCTGGACAGGGAGGGAGCTGTTTTTT. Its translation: CASSWTGRELFF.

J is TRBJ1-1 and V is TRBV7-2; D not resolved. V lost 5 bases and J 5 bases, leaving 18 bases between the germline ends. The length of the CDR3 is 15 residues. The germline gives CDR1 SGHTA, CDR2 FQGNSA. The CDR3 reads CASSAHREGWTEAFF. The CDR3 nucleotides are TGTGCCAGCAGCGCCCACCGAGAGGGTTGGACTGAAGCTTTCTTT.

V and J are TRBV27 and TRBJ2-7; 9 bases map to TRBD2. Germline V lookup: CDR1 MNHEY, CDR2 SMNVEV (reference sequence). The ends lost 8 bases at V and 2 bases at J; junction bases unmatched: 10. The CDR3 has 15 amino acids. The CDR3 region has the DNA TGTGCCAGCCCCCCCGATAGCGGGAGTACCTACGAGCAGTACTTC. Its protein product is CASPPDSGSTYEQYF.

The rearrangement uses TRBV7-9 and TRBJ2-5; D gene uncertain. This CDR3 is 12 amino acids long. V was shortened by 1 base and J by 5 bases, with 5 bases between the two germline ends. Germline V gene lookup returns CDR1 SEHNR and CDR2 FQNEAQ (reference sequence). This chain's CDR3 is CASSLVSETQYF. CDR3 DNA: TGTGCCAGCAGCTTAGTGAGCGAGACCCAGTACTTC.

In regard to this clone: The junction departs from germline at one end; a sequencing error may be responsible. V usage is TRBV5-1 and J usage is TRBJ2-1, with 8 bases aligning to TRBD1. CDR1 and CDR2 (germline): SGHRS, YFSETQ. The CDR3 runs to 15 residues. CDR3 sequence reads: CANSSPDRGYNEQFF. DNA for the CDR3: TGCGCCAACAGCTCTCCCGACAGGGGCTACAATGAGCAGTTCTTC.

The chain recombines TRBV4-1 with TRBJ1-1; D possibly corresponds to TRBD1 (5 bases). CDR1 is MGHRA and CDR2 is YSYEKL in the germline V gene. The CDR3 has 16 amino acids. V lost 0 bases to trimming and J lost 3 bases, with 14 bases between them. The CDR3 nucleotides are TGCGCCAGCAGCCAAGATTATGGGGGAGGGGACACTGAAGCTTTCTTT. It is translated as CASSQDYGGGDTEAFF.

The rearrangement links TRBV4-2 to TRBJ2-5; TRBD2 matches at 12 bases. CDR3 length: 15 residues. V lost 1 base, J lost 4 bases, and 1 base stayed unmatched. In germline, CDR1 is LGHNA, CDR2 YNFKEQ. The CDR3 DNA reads TGTGCCAGCAGCCAAGCTAGCGGGGGGGCAGAGACCCAGTACTTC. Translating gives CASSQASGGAETQYF.

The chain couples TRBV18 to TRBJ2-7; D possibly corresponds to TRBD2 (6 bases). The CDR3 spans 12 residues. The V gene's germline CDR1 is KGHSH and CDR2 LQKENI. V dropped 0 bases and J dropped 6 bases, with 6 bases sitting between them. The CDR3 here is CASSPPGGEQYF. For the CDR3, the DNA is TGTGCCAGCTCACCACCCGGGGGCGAGCAGTACTTC.

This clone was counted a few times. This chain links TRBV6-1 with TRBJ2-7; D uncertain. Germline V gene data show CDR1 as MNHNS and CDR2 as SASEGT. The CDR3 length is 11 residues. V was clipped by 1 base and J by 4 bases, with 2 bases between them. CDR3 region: CASSEGYEQYF. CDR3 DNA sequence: TGTGCCAGCAGTGAAGGGTACGAGCAGTACTTC.

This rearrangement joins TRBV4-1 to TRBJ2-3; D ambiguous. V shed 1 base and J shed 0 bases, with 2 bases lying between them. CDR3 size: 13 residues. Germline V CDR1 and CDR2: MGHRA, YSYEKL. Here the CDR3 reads CASSQASTDTQYF. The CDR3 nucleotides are TGCGCCAGCAGCCAAGCGAGCACAGATACGCAGTATTTT.

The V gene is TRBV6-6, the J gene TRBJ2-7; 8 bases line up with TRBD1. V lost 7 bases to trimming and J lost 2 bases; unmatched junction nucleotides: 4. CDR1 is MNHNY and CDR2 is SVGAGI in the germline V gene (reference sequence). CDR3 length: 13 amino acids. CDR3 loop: CASTKDRAYEQYF. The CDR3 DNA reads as TGTGCCAGCACCAAGGACAGGGCCTACGAGCAGTACTTC.

This CDR3 reads CASSQESSGGKTQYF. Written as DNA, the CDR3 is TGTGCCAGCAGCCAAGAAAGTAGCGGGGGGAAGACCCAGTACTTC. V and J are TRBV4-2 and TRBJ2-5; 10 nucleotides line up with TRBD2. Germline CDR1 is LGHNA and CDR2 is YNFKEQ. J gave up 6 bases and V 0 bases, and 4 bases lay outside the gene matches. The CDR3 is 15 residues long.

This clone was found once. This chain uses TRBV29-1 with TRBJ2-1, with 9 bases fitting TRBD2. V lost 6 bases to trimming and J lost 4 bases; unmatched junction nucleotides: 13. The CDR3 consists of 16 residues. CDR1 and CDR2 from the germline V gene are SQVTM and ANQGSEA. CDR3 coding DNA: TGCAGCGTCGACCGGAATAGCGGGGGTAGTTACAATGAGCAGTTCTTC. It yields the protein CSVDRNSGGSYNEQFF.

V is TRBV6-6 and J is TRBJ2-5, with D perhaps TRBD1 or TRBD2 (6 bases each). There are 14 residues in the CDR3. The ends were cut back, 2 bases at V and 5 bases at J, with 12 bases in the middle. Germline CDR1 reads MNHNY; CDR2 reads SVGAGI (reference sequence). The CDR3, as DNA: TGTGCCAGCAGTTACCGAGGGGGGAGGGAGACCCAGTACTTC. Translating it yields CASSYRGGRETQYF.

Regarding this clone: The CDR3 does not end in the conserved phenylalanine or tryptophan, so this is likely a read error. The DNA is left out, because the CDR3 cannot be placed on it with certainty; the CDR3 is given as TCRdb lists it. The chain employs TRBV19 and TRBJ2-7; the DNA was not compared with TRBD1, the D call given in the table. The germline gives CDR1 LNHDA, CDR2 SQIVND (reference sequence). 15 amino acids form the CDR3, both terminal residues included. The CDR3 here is CASSNSTGTGGWVGL.

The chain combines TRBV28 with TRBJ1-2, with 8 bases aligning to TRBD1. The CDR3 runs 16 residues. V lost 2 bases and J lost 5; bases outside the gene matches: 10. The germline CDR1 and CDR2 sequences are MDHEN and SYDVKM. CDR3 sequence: CASSLNHMGQAYGYTF. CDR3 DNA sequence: TGTGCCAGCAGTTTAAATCATATGGGACAGGCTTATGGCTACACCTTC.

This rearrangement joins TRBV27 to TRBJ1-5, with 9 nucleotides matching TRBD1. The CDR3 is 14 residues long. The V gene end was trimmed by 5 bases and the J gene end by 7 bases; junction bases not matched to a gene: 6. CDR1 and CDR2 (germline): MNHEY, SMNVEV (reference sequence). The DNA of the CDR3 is TGTGCCAGCAGTCCAGGACAGGGGAGGCAGCCCCAGCATTTT. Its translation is CASSPGQGRQPQHF.

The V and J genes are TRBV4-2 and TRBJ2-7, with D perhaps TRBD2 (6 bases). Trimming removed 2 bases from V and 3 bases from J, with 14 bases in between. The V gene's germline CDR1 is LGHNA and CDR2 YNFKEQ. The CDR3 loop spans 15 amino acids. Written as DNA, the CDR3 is TGTGCCAGCAGCCAACACGGGACTGACTTCTACGAGCAGTACTTC. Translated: CASSQHGTDFYEQYF.

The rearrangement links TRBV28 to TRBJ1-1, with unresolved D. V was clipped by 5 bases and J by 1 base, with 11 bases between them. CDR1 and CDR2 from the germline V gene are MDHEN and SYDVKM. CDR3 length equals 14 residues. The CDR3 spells CASSSLVGNTEAFF. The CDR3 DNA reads TGTGCCAGCAGTAGCCTTGTGGGGAACACTGAAGCTTTCTTT.

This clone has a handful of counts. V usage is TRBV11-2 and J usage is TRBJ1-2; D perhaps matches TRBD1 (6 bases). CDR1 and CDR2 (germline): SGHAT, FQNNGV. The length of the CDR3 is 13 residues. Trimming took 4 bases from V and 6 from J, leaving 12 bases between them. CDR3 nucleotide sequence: TGTGCCAGCAGCTCCAACAGGGCGAATGGCTACACCTTC. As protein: CASSSNRANGYTF.

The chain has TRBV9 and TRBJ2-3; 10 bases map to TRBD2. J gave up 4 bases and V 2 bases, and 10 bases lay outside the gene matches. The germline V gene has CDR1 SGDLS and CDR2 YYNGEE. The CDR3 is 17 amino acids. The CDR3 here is CASSVGTSAVGADTQYF. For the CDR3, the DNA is TGTGCCAGCAGCGTCGGGACTAGCGCGGTGGGAGCAGATACGCAGTATTTT. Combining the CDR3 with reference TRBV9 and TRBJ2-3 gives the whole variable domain DSGVTQTPKHLITATGQRVTLRCSPRSGDLSVYWYQQSLDQGLQFLIQYYNGEERAKGNILERFSAQQFPDLHSELNLSSLELGDSALYFCASSVGTSAVGADTQYFGPGTRLTVL.

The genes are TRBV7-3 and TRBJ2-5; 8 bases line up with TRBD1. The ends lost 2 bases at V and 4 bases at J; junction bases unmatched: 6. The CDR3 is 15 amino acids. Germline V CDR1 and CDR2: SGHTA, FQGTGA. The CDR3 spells CASSLFPGGVETQYF. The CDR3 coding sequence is TGTGCCAGCAGCTTATTTCCAGGGGGCGTAGAGACCCAGTACTTC. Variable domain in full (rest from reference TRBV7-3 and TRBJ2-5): GAGVSQTPSNKVTEKGKYVELRCDPISGHTALYWYRQSLGQGPEFLIYFQGTGAADDSGLPNDRFFAVRPEGSVSTLKIQRTERGDSAVYLCASSLFPGGVETQYFGPGTRLLVL.

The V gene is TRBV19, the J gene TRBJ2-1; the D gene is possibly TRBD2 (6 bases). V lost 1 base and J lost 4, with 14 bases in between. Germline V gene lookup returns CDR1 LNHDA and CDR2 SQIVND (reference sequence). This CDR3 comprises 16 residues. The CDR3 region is CASSIASLAPYNEQFF. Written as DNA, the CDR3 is TGTGCCAGTAGTATAGCTTCTCTAGCGCCATACAATGAGCAGTTCTTC.